This T cell receptor (beta chain) was sequenced during a study of identical twins' blood T cells. TCRdb fed the 5' RACE reads into MiXCR, producing one record per CDR3 protein. The sample yields roughly 340,000 distinct CDR3 sequences, roughly 31% seen once. The donors were healthy female monozygous twins, three pairs in total. V was clipped by 3 bases and J by 4 bases, with 13 bases between them. This CDR3 contains 14 residues. In germline, CDR1 is DFQATT, CDR2 SNEGSKA (reference sequence). This clonotype has only a few counts. Sequenced material: PBMCs. The source of this sequence is a woman aged 18-49 years in good health. The chain links TRBV20-1 to TRBJ2-4; no definite D call. The DNA for the CDR3 is TGCAGTGCTAGCCCCGCCGGGCCTAAAAACATTCAGTACTTC. Its translation: CSASPAGPKNIQYF.